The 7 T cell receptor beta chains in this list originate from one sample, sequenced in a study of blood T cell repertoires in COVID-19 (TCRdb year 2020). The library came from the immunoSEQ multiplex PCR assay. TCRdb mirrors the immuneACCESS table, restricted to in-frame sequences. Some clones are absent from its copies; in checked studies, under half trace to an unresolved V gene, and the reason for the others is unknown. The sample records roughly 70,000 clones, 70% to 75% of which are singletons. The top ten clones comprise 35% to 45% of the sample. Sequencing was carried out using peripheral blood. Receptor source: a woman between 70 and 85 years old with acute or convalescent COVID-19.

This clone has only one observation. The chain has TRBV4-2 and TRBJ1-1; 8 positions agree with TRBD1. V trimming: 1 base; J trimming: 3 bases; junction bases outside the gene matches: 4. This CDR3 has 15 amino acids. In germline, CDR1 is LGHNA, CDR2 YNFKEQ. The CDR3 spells CASSQGGTGHTEAFF. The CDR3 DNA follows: TGTGCCAGCAGCCAAGGTGGGACAGGCCACACTGAAGCTTTCTTT.

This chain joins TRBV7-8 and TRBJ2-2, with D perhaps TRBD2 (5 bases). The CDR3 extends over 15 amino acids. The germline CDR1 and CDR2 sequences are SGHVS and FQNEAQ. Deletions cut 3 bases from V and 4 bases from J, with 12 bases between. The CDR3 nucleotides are TGTGCCAGCAGCTTCCGACCCGGAGGCACCGGGGAGCTGTTTTTT. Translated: CASSFRPGGTGELFF.

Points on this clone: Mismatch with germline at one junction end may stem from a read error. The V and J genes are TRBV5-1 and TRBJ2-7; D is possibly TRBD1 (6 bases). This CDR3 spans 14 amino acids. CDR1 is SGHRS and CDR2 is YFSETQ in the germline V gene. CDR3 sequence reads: CASSSDSTSSEQYF. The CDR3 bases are TGCGCCAGCAGCTCGGACAGTACATCCTCCGAGCAGTACTTC.

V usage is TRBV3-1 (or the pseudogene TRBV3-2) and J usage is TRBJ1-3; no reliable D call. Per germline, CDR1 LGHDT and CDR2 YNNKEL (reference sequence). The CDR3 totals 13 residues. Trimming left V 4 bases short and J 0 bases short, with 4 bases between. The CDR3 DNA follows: TGTGCCAGCAGCCCCCTCTCTGGAAACACCATATATTTT. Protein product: CASSPLSGNTIYF.

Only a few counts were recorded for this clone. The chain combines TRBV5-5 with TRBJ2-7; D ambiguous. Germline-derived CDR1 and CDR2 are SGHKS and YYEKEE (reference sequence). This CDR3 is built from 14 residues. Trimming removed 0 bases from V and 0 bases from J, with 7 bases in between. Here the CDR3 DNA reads TGTGCCAGCAGCTTGGAGCCCATCTCCTACGAGCAGTACTTC. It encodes CASSLEPISYEQYF.

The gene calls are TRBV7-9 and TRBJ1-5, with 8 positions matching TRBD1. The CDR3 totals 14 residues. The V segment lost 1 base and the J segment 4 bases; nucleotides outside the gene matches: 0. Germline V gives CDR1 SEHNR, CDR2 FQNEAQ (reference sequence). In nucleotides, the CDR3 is TGTGCCAGCAGCTTAGGGACAGGGAATCAGCCCCAGCATTTT. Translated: CASSLGTGNQPQHF.

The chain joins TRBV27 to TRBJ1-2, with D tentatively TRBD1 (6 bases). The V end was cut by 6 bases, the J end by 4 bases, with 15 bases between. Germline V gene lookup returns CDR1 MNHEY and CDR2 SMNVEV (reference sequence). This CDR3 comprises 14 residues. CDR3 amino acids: CASSPADRIYGYTF. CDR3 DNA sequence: TGTGCCAGCAGCCCAGCAGACAGGATCTATGGCTACACCTTC.